This entry is about one TCR beta chain. Its specificity is unknown. This specimen comes from a study of T cell responses to AZD1222 COVID-19 vaccine. Study results and caveats: Most donors were white British, females outnumbered males, and clonal diversity was possibly underestimated. No repertoire was sampled before or during the peak T cell response, only after it. CD4 TCRs covered the whole spike, strongest at regions 160-218 and 743-854.

The germline V and J ends were trimmed by 8 bases and 9 bases, with 14 bases remaining between them. The CDR3 extends over 13 amino acids. CDR1 and CDR2 (germline): SNHLY, FYNNEI. Only in-frame clones appear in the TCRdb table, and some are missing; sequencing was by immunoSEQ multiplex PCR. Among 95,000 to 150,000 clones, around nine tenths were seen once, and the ten largest hold roughly 2.6%. The sample here was peripheral blood, taken on day 0 of AZD1222 vaccination. The sequence was obtained from an adult in good health. This sequence joins TRBV2 and TRBJ1-6; D is uncertain. DNA of the CDR3: TGTGCCAGCGGTTCGGACGTGTCTTCACCCCTCCACTTT. Its translation: CASGSDVSSPLHF.